The 5 T cell receptor beta chains below were found in one sample sequenced in a study of cytomegalovirus exposure and HLA in healthy donors. A multiplex PCR was run with 60 Vbeta primers and 13 Jbeta primers. The method was immunoSEQ multiplex PCR; TCRdb's version includes in-frame clones alone and lacks a portion of them. The sample records about 180,000 clones, about 80% being singletons. Material: PBMCs. These receptors originate from a young man in good health and CMV-seropositive.

This chain links TRBV2 with TRBJ1-1; the D gene is possibly TRBD1 (6 bases). Trimming shortened V by 6 bases and J by 5 bases, and 13 bases separated the two germline ends. This CDR3 spans 13 amino acids. CDR1 is SNHLY and CDR2 is FYNNEI in the germline V gene. Here the CDR3 DNA reads TGTGCCAGCAGACGACAGGACAAGACTGAAGCTTTCTTT. This sequence encodes CASRRQDKTEAFF.

The sample holds one count of this clone. In DNA form, the CDR3 reads TGTGCCAGCAGCTGGGAGCTTCAGGGGCTGGTCTATGGCTACACCTTC. It codes for CASSWELQGLVYGYTF. V and J are TRBV5-5 and TRBJ1-2, with D possibly matching TRBD1 (6 bases). V dropped 3 bases and J dropped 4 bases, with 19 bases sitting between them. The CDR3 is 16 amino acids. Germline V gene data show CDR1 as SGHKS and CDR2 as YYEKEE (reference sequence).

The chain employs TRBV28 and TRBJ2-1; TRBD2 might be the D (6 bases). V shed 1 base and J shed 0 bases, with 16 bases lying between them. CDR1 MDHEN and CDR2 SYDVKM come from the germline V gene. This CDR3 spans 18 amino acids. The CDR3 is CASSLSPGIGSSYNEQFF. The CDR3 region has the DNA TGTGCCAGCAGTTTATCCCCGGGGATCGGGAGCTCCTACAATGAGCAGTTCTTC.

The gene calls are TRBV5-1 and TRBJ2-5; 16 positions match TRBD2. The CDR3 is 18 amino acids. From germline, CDR1 is SGHRS and CDR2 YFSETQ. The ends lost 4 bases at V and 4 bases at J; junction bases unmatched: 10. This chain's CDR3 is CASSTGTSGGAEGETQYF. CDR3 in DNA: TGCGCCAGCAGCACCGGGACTAGCGGGGGGGCTGAGGGAGAGACCCAGTACTTC.

The chain has TRBV11-2 and TRBJ2-7; 7 bases map to TRBD2. Per germline, CDR1 SGHAT and CDR2 FQNNGV. CDR3 length equals 17 residues. The J segment lost 0 bases and the V segment lost 0 bases, leaving 8 bases of the junction unmatched. CDR3 coding DNA: TGTGCCAGCAGCTTAGATACGCTCCGGGAGGACTCCTACGAGCAGTACTTC. Protein product: CASSLDTLREDSYEQYF.